This TCR beta chain stems from a study of T cell repertoires in ileal Crohn's disease. This clone was observed a handful of times. Each sample's TCRB immunosequencing used roughly 500 nanograms of biopsy DNA. Produced via immunoSEQ multiplex PCR; TCRdb's table is partial and in-frame only. The data show some 28,000 clones, around three quarters seen once. Sequencing was carried out using ileal tissue. The TCR sequence derives from an adult with Crohn's disease.

CDR3 sequence reads: CASSLGDSAQYF. Here the CDR3 DNA reads TGCGCCAGCAGCTTGGGCGATAGTGCGCAGTATTTT. This sequence joins TRBV5-1 and TRBJ2-3; D not resolved. V was trimmed by 0 bases and J by 10 bases, leaving 9 bases between them. This CDR3 contains 12 residues. Germline V CDR1 and CDR2: SGHRS, YFSETQ. Full variable domain (missing parts from reference TRBV5-1 and TRBJ2-3): KAGVTQTPRYLIKTRGQQVTLSCSPISGHRSVSWYQQTPGQGLQFLFEYFSETQRNKGNFPGRFSGRQFSNSRSEMNVSTLELGDSALYLCASSLGDSAQYFGPGTRLTVL.